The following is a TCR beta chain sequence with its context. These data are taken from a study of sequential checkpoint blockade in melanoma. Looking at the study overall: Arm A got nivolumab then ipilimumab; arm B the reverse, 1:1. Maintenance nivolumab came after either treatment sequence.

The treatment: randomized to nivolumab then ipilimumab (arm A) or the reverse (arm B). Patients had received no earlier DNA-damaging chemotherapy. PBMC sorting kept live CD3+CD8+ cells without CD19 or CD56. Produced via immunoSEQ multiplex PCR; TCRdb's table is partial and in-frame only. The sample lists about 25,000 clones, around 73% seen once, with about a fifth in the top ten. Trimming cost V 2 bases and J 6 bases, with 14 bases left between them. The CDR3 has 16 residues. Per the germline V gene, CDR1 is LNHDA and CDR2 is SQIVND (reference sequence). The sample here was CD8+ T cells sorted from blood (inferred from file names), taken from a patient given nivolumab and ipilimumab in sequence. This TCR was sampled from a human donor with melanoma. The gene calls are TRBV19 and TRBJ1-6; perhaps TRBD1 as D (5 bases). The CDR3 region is CASSIRAGKSNSPLHF. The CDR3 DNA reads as TGTGCCAGTAGTATAAGGGCAGGGAAATCTAATTCACCCCTCCACTTT.